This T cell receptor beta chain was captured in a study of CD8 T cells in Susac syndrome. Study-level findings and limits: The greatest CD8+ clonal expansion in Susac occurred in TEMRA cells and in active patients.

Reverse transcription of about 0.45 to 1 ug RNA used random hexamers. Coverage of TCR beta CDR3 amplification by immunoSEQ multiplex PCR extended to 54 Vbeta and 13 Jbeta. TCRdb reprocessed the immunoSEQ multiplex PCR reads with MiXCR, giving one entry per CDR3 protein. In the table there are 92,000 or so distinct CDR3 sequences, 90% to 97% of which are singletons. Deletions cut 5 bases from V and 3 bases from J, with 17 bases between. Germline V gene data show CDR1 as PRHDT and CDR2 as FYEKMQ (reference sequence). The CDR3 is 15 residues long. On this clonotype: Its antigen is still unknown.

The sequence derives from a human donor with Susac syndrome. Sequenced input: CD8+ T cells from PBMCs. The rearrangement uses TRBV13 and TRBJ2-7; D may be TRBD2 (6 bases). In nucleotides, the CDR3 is TGTGCCAGCAGCCCCGGGGTAGCGGCGATCTACGAGCAGTACTTC. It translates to CASSPGVAAIYEQYF.